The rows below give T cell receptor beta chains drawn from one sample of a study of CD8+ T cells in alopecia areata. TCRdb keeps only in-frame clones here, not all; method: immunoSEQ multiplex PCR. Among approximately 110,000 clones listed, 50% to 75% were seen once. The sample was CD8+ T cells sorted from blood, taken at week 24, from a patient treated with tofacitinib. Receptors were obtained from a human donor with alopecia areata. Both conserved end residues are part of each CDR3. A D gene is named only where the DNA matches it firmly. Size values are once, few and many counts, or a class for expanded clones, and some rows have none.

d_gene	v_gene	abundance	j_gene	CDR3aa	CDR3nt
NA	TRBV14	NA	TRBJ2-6	CASSQGLGSGANVLTF	TGTGCCAGCAGCCAGGGACTCGGTTCTGGGGCCAACGTCCTGACTTTC
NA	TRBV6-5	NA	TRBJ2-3	CASSSRSDTQYF	TGTGCCAGCAGTTCTCGATCAGATACGCAGTATTTT
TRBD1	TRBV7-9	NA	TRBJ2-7	CASSLVTGFYEQYF	TGTGCCAGCAGCTTAGTGACAGGGTTCTACGAGCAGTACTTC
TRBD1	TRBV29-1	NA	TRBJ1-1	CSVEGGQGAVNTEAFF	TGCAGCGTTGAAGGGGGACAGGGGGCTGTAAACACTGAAGCTTTCTTT
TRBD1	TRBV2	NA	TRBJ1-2	CATFPDRGPGYTF	TGTGCCACCTTCCCCGACAGGGGGCCTGGCTACACCTTC
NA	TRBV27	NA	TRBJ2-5	CASSTGGSQETQYF	TGTGCCAGCTCGACCGGGGGCAGCCAAGAGACCCAGTACTTC
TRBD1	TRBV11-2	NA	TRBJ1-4	CASSTRDRVGEKLFF	TGTGCCAGCAGCACCCGGGACAGGGTAGGCGAAAAACTGTTTTTT
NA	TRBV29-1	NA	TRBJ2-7	CSVVADYEQYF	TGCAGCGTTGTGGCAGATTACGAGCAGTACTTC
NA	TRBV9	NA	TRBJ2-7	CASSVGGGRREQYF	TGTGCCAGCAGCGTAGGGGGCGGCCGGAGGGAGCAGTACTTC
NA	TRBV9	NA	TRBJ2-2	CASSPRRDAVGELFF	TGTGCCAGCAGCCCCAGACGCGACGCGGTCGGGGAGCTGTTTTTT
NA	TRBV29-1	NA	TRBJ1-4	CSVVAENEKLFF	TGCAGCGTTGTAGCGGAGAATGAAAAACTGTTTTTT
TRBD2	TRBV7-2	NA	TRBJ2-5	CASSLWPLAGETQYF	TGTGCCAGCAGCTTATGGCCCCTAGCGGGGGAGACCCAGTACTTC
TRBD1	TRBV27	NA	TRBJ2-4	CASSLGQGAILQYF	TGTGCCAGCAGTTTAGGACAGGGGGCTATCCTTCAGTACTTC
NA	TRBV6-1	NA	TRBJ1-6	CASSEQENSPLHF	TGTGCCAGCAGTGAACAGGAGAACTCACCCCTCCACTTT
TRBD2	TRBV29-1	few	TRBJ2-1	CRVSGGASDEQFF	TGCAGGGTTAGCGGGGGGGCCTCGGATGAGCAGTTCTTC
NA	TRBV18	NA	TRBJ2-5	CASSRLRGAYQETQYF	TGTGCCAGCTCTCGACTAAGAGGGGCTTACCAAGAGACCCAGTACTTC
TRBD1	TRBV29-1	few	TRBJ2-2	CSVEGQGNTGELFF	TGCAGCGTTGAAGGACAGGGGAACACCGGGGAGCTGTTTTTT
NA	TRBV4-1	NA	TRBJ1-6	CASSQGQDNSPLHF	TGCGCCAGCAGCCAAGGACAAGATAATTCACCCCTCCACTTT
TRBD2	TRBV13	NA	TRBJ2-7	CASSLAGGLAGPSYEQYF	TGTGCCAGCAGCTTAGCGGGTGGGCTAGCGGGGCCCTCCTACGAGCAGTACTTC
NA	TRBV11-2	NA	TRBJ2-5	CASEGRVVETQYF	TGTGCCAGCGAGGGCAGGGTAGTCGAGACCCAGTACTTC